This T cell receptor (beta chain) was documented in a study of blood T cell repertoires in COVID-19. Study in general: Samples came from the United States, Italy and Spain, spanning acute and convalescent COVID-19. PBMCs, B-cell-depleted T cells, or T cells were the source of the cDNA or gDNA that made up the material.

Trimming cost V 3 bases and J 7 bases; bases outside gene matches: 11. Germline CDR1 LNHDA, CDR2 SQIVND (reference sequence). The CDR3 loop spans 16 amino acids. Produced via immunoSEQ multiplex PCR; TCRdb's table is partial and in-frame only. Of fewer than 150,000 clones listed, about nine tenths were seen once; the top ten hold 25% to 30%. This chain joins TRBV19 and TRBJ1-5; TRBD1 agrees at 8 bases. Sequencing was carried out using peripheral blood. The TCR was taken from a human donor in a cohort sampled during active COVID-19. This CDR3 reads CASSISPGGFFQPQHF. DNA of the CDR3: TGTGCCAGTAGTATTTCACCAGGGGGCTTTTTCCAGCCCCAGCATTTT. Full variable domain (missing parts from reference TRBV19 and TRBJ1-5): DGGITQSPKYLFRKEGQNVTLSCEQNLNHDAMYWYRQDPGQGLRLIYYSQIVNDFQKGDIAEGYSVSREKKESFPLTVTSAQKNPTAFYLCASSISPGGFFQPQHFGDGTRLSIL.